The count of the clone carrying this TCR beta chain is one. The data derive from a study of chemoradiotherapy in HPV16-positive cancers. The data were produced by immunoSEQ multiplex PCR, yet TCRdb's version contains in-frame clones alone and is incomplete. The table has some 7,200 clones, about 88% seen once. V was cut by 0 bases and J by 0 bases, with 8 bases left in between. The length of the CDR3 is 15 residues. Germline V gene lookup returns CDR1 LGHNA and CDR2 YNFKEQ. V usage is TRBV4-2 and J usage is TRBJ1-1, with D possibly being TRBD1 (6 bases). The receptor was derived from a human donor with HPV-associated anogenital cancer. The sample was tumor tissue, taken from a patient who underwent chemoradiotherapy. CDR3 amino acids: CASSQEGTLNTEAFF. The CDR3 bases are TGTGCCAGCAGCCAAGAAGGGACATTGAACACTGAAGCTTTCTTT.